This T cell receptor (beta chain) was identified in a study of T cells after yellow fever vaccination. In the study overall: Researchers used SMART-Seq v4 Ultra Low Input to prepare fractions that had low cell numbers.

This clonotype was observed at least ten times. Its antigen is currently unknown. This CDR3 region has 14 residues. Germline values: CDR1 MNHEY, CDR2 SVGEGT. V lost 6 bases to trimming and J lost 6 bases; unmatched junction nucleotides: 6. Findings and limits, study-wide: The presence of abundant clonotypes contaminating from the bulk population was possible in FACS-sorted repertoires.

As TCR cDNA was made by 5'RACE template switching, a universal primer site and UMIs were added. TCRdb ran MiXCR on the 5' RACE reads and lists one entry per CDR3 protein. The sample lists about 63,000 distinct CDR3 sequences, less than 8.5% seen once, with 36% in the top ten. This clonotype was sampled from a man aged 25 to 40 who received the YFV17D yellow fever vaccine. Here the sequenced sample was CD8+ T cells sorted from PBMCs, taken 15 days after the yellow fever booster vaccination. The chain is built from TRBV6-2 or TRBV6-3 and TRBJ2-7; TRBD2 matches at 12 bases. CDR3 nucleotides: TGTGCCAGCAGAAGACTAGCGGGAGAACGCGAGCAGTACTTC. This translates into CASRRLAGEREQYF.